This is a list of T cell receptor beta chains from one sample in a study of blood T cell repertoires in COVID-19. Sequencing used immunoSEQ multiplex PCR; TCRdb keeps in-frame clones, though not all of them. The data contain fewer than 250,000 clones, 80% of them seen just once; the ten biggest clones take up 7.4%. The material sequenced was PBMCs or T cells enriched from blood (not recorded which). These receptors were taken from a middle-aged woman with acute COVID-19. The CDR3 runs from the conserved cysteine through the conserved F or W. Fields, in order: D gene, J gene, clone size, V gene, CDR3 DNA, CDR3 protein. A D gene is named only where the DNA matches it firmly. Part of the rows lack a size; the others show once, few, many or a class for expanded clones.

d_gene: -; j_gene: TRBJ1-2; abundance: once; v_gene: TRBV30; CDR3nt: TGTGCCCTGGGACTGGACTATGGCTACACCTTC; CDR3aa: CALGLDYGYTF
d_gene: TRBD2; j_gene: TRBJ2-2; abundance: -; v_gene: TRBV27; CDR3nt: TGTGCCAGCAGTTTGAAAGCGGGGTTAACCACCGGGGAGCTGTTTTTT; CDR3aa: CASSLKAGLTTGELFF
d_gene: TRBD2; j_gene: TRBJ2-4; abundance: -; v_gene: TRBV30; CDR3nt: TGTGCCTGGAGTGGGAGGAGCGGGGTCGAAGCCAAAAACATTCAGTACTTC; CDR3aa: CAWSGRSGVEAKNIQYF
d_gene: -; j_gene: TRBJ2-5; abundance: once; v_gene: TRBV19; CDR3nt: TGTGCCAGTAGTTCTCAGGACTCTACCCAAGAGACCCAGTACTTC; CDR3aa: CASSSQDSTQETQYF
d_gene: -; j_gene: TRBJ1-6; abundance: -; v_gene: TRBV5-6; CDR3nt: TGTGCCAGCCCTTCTGAACAGGCGAGCTATAATTCACCCCTCCACTTT; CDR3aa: CASPSEQASYNSPLHF
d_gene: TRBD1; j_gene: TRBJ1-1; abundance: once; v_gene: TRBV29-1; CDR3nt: TGCAGCGTTGTGGGACAGGGCGGCAACACTGAAGCTTTCTTT; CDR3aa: CSVVGQGGNTEAFF
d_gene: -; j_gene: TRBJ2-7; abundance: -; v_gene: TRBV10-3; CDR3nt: TGTGCCATCAGTGATCTCGGGGACTCAAGAACCCAGTACTTC; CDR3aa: CAISDLGDSRTQYF
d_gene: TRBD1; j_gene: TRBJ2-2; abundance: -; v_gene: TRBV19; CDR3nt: TGTGCCAGTCAATGGACAGGGCGTTCGAACACCGGGGAGCTGTTTTTT; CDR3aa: CASQWTGRSNTGELFF
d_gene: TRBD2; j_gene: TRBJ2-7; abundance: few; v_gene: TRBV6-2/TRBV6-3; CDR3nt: TGTGCCAGCAGTTACTCCGGCGGGAGGATCGACTTC; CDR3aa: CASSYSGGRIDF
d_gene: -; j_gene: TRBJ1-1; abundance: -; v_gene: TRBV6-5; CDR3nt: TGTGCCAGCAGTTACTCGAAGTGGGGGGGCACTGAAGCTTTCTTT; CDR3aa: CASSYSKWGGTEAFF
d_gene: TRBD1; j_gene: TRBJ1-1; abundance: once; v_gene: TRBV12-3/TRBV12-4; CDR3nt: TGTGCCAGCAGCCGACAGGGTCTTGAAGCTTTCTTT; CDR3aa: CASSRQGLEAFF
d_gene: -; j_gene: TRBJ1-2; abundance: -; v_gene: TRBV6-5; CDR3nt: TGTGCCACTCAAGGGGCAGTGCAAGGTGGCTACACCTTC; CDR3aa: CATQGAVQGGYTF
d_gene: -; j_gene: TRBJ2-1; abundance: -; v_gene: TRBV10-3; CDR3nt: TGTGCCATCAGCCAACAGGGCCTCCCTAACAATGAGCAGTTCTTC; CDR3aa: CAISQQGLPNNEQFF
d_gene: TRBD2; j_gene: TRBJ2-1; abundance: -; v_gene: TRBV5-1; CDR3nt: TGCGCCAGCAGCGGACTAGGGGACTCCTACAATGAGCAGTTCTTC; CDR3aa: CASSGLGDSYNEQFF
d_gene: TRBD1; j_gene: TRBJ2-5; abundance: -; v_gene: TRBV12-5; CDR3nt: TGTGCTAGTGGCGAGGGGGCCAGGGAGACCCAGTACTTC; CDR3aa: CASGEGARETQYF
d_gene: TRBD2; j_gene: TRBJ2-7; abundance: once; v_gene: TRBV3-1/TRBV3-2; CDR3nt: TGTGCCAGCAGCCTAGCGGGAGGTCTGGGGGACGAGCAGTACTTC; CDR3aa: CASSLAGGLGDEQYF
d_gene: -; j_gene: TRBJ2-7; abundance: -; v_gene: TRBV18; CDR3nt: TGTGCCAGCCTGGGAGGCGACGAGCAGTACTTC; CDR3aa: CASLGGDEQYF
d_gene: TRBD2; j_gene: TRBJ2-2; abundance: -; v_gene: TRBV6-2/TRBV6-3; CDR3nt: TGTGCCAGCAGTTACTCCCTTCGGGAGGGGAACACCGGGGAGCTGTTTTTT; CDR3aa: CASSYSLREGNTGELFF
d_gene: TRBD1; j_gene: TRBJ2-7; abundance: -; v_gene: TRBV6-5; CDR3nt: TGTGCCAGCAGTATGACAGGGGGACCATACGAGCAGTACTTC; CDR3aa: CASSMTGGPYEQYF
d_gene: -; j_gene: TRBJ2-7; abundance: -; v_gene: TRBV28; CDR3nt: TGTGCCAGCAGCCCTCCACAGCTAATGGGCGAGCAGTACTTC; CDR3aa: CASSPPQLMGEQYF
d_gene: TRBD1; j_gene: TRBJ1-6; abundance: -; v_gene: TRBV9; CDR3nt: TGTGCCAGCAGCGTAACTGGCGACAGGGCCAATTCACCCCTCCACTTT; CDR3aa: CASSVTGDRANSPLHF
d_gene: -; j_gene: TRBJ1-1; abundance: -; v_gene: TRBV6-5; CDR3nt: TGTGCCAGCAGGGGGGGTCTGAACACTGAAGCTTTCTTT; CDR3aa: CASRGGLNTEAFF
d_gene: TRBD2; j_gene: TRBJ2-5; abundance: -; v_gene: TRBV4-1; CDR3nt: TGCGCCAGCAGCCAGGAGCCCGGGGGGGTTCGAGAGACCCAGTACTTC; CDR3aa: CASSQEPGGVRETQYF
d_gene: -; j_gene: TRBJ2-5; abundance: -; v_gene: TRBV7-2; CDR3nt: TGTGCCAGCAGCTCCTCGGGGGTACAGGAGACCCAGTACTTC; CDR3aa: CASSSSGVQETQYF
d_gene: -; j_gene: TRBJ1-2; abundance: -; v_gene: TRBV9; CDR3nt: TGTGCCAGCAGCGCGCAAGTCAGGGTCAACTATGGCTACACCTTC; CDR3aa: CASSAQVRVNYGYTF
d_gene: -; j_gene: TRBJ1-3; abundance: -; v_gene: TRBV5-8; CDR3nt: TGTGCCAGCAGCTTGCATACAGTTTCTGGAAACACCATATATTTT; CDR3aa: CASSLHTVSGNTIYF
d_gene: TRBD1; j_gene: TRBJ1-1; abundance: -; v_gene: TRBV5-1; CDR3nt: TGCGCCAGCAGCACGGACAGGGGGTACACTGAAGCTTTCTTT; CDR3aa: CASSTDRGYTEAFF
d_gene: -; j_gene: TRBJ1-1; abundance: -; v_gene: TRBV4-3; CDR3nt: TGCGCCAGCAGCCAAGTGTTGGGCAGGAACACTGAAGCTTTCTTT; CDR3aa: CASSQVLGRNTEAFF
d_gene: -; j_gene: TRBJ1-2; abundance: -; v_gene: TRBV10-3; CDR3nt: TGTGCCATCAGTGTCGCCGGGGGGGACTATGGCTACACCTTC; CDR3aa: CAISVAGGDYGYTF
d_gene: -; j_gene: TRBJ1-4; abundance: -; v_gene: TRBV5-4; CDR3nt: TGTGCCAGCAGCTTTACGGGGGACGCAACTAATGAAAAACTGTTTTTT; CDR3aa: CASSFTGDATNEKLFF
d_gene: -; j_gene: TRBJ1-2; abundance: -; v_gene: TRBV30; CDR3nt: TGTGCCTGGAAGATGCCAGGCGCCTTCTATGGCTACACCTTC; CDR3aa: CAWKMPGAFYGYTF
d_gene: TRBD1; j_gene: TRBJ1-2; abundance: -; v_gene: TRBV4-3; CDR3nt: TGCGCCAGCAGCCAAGATGGCTTAGAACAGGGGGCCTACGGCTACACCTTC; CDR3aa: CASSQDGLEQGAYGYTF
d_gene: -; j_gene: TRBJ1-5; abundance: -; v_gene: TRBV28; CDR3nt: TGTGCCAGCACTTTCTTGGGCACGGTTCAGACCCAGCATTTT; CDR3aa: CASTFLGTVQTQHF
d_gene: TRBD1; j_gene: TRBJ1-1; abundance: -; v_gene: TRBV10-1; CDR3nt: TGCGCCAGCAGTGAGCCCGGGACAGCGAACACTGAAGCTTTCTTT; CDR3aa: CASSEPGTANTEAFF
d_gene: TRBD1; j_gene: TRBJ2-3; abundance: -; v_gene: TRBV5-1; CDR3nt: TGCGCCAGCAGCTTGGGGGGACAGGGCTTAGATACGCAGTATTTT; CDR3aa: CASSLGGQGLDTQYF
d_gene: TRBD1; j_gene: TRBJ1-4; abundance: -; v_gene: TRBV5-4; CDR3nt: TGTGCCAGCAGCCGGGACAGAGCCAATGAAAAACTGTTTTTT; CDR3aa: CASSRDRANEKLFF
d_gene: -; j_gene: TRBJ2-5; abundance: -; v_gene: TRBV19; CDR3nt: TGTGCCAGTAGTATGATCTCGGGTCTCGGTGGCAGACAAGAGACCCAGTACTTC; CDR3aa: CASSMISGLGGRQETQYF
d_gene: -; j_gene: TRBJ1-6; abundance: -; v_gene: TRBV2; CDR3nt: TGTGCCAGCAGTGAGGGCAGGGGAGTTTCACCCCTCCACTTT; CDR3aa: CASSEGRGVSPLHF
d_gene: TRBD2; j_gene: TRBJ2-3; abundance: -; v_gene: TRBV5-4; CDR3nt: TGTGCCAGCTCCCCGACTAGCGGGGGGGCAGATACGCAGTATTTT; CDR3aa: CASSPTSGGADTQYF
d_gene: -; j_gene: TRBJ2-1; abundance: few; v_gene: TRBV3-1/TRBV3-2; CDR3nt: TGTGCCAGCAGCCAAGGACAGAGCAATGAGCAGTTCTTC; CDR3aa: CASSQGQSNEQFF